These T cell receptor beta chains were read from a single sample in a study of technical replicates of blood from a few donors. Profiled with immunoSEQ multiplex PCR; TCRdb holds only in-frame clones, not every one. The sample has some 77,000 clones, 85% to 95% seen once. Material: T cells isolated from PBMCs. The source of these receptors is a human donor in good health. CDR3s include the opening cysteine and the closing phenylalanine or tryptophan. The order of the fields is J gene, clone size, V gene, D gene, CDR3 DNA, CDR3 protein. A D gene is named only where the DNA matches it firmly. Some rows mark clone size as missing; the rest say once, few, many or name a class of expanded clone.

TRBJ2-3,NA,TRBV9,TRBD2,TGTGCCTCTAGCGGGGCCTACACAGATACGCAGTATTTT,CASSGAYTDTQYF
TRBJ2-6,NA,TRBV30,NA,TGTGCCTGGCGGGCCACCGGGGGCTCTGGGGCCAACGTCCTGACTTTC,CAWRATGGSGANVLTF
TRBJ2-6,NA,TRBV18,NA,TGTGCCAGCTCACCATCGGGGGCTGGGGCCAACGTCCTGACTTTC,CASSPSGAGANVLTF
TRBJ2-7,NA,TRBV15,NA,TGTGCCACCAGCAGAGATCTAGCCTCCTACGAGCAGTACTTC,CATSRDLASYEQYF
TRBJ1-6,NA,TRBV30,TRBD1,TGTGCCTGGAGTTACGCGGACAGGGATAATTCACCCCTCCACTTT,CAWSYADRDNSPLHF
TRBJ2-5,NA,TRBV9,TRBD1,TGTGCCAGCAGCGTAGAGGGGACAGGGGGCGGGGAGACCCAGTACTTC,CASSVEGTGGGETQYF
TRBJ1-2,NA,TRBV12-5,TRBD1,TGTGCTAGTGGTTTGGGGACAGGGGGCAGTAGCTATGGCTACACCTTC,CASGLGTGGSSYGYTF
TRBJ2-4,NA,TRBV30,NA,TGTGCCTGGAGTGACAGCGGACTAAGGGACATTCAGTACTTC,CAWSDSGLRDIQYF
TRBJ2-7,NA,TRBV27,NA,TGTGCCAGCAGTATAGCCCAGTTCTCCTACGAGCAGTACTTC,CASSIAQFSYEQYF
TRBJ1-1,once,TRBV11-2,NA,TGTGCCAGCAGTCATAACGGACCGGGACAACGAAGCGCTTTCTTT,CASSHNGPGQRSAFF
TRBJ1-4,NA,TRBV19,TRBD1,TGTGCCAGTAGGGGACAGTTTAATGAAAAACTGTTTTTT,CASRGQFNEKLFF
TRBJ1-1,once,TRBV7-8,TRBD1,TGTGCCAGCAGCTCGCCCAGGGACAGGGGGATCGATTTTCAGCGAGCTTTCTTT,CASSSPRDRGIDFQRAFF
TRBJ2-2,NA,TRBV7-3,TRBD1,TGTGCCAGCAGCCGACAGGGGACCTACACCGGGGAGCTGTTTTTT,CASSRQGTYTGELFF
TRBJ2-3,NA,TRBV13,NA,TGTGCCAGCAGCTTGAGCCAACGTCGGAGCACAGATACGCAGTATTTT,CASSLSQRRSTDTQYF
TRBJ2-7,NA,TRBV11-2,NA,TGTGCCAGCAGCTTAGTAGGCGGTTCCTACGAGCAGTACTTC,CASSLVGGSYEQYF
TRBJ2-7,NA,TRBV19,TRBD1,TGTGCCAGTAGTATAGGACAGGGGAGCTCCTACGAGCAGTACTTC,CASSIGQGSSYEQYF
TRBJ2-1,NA,TRBV6-1,TRBD2,TGTGCCAGCAGTTTAGCGGGAGGGAGCCATGAGCAGTTCTTC,CASSLAGGSHEQFF
TRBJ1-2,NA,TRBV5-4,TRBD1,TGTGCCAGCAGCCCGGGACAGCCATATGGCTACACCTTC,CASSPGQPYGYTF
TRBJ2-3,NA,TRBV25-1,TRBD1,TGTGCCAGCAGTGAGGACAGGGGGGGCGGCACAGATACGCAGTATTTT,CASSEDRGGGTDTQYF
TRBJ2-7,NA,TRBV9,NA,TGTGCCAGCAGCGTAGTGGAGGGGTCCTACGAGCAGTACTTC,CASSVVEGSYEQYF
TRBJ2-3,NA,TRBV5-1,TRBD1,TGCGCCAGCAGCTTGGGGGGACAGTCGGATACGCAGTATTTT,CASSLGGQSDTQYF
TRBJ2-3,NA,TRBV11-2,NA,TGTGCCAGCAGCTTAGTTCGGGGGACTAGCACAGATACGCAGTATTTT,CASSLVRGTSTDTQYF
TRBJ2-1,NA,TRBV27,NA,TGTGCCAGCAGTTGGGGCAGATTTTACAATGAGCAGTTCTTC,CASSWGRFYNEQFF
TRBJ2-1,NA,TRBV5-1,TRBD2,TGCGCCAGCAGCTCCCAACGACTAGCGGGAGGCTCCTACAATGAGCAGTTCTTC,CASSSQRLAGGSYNEQFF
TRBJ1-1,NA,TRBV7-9,NA,TGTGCCAGCAGCCTCTTAGGGACATCCTCGGCTAAAGACACTGAAGCTTTCTTT,CASSLLGTSSAKDTEAFF
TRBJ2-1,once,TRBV29-1,NA,TGCAGCGTTGAATCTGCGTACAATGAGCAGTTCTTC,CSVESAYNEQFF
TRBJ2-7,NA,TRBV27,TRBD1,TGTGCCAGCAGCTGGACAGGTTACGAGCAGTACTTC,CASSWTGYEQYF
TRBJ2-3,NA,TRBV10-2,NA,TGCGCCAGCAGTCTTGGTGGAGACACAGATACGCAGTATTTT,CASSLGGDTDTQYF
TRBJ1-2,NA,TRBV6-5,NA,TGTGCCAGCAGTTTCTCTGAAACGGTCTATGGCTACACCTTC,CASSFSETVYGYTF
TRBJ2-7,NA,TRBV4-1,NA,TGCGCCAGCAGCCAAGTCTCGAGGGACGAGCAGTACTTC,CASSQVSRDEQYF
TRBJ1-2,NA,TRBV7-3,TRBD1,TGTGCCAGCAGCTTATCAGGGGGGACTAACTATGGCTACACCTTC,CASSLSGGTNYGYTF
TRBJ2-7,NA,TRBV5-6,NA,TGTGCCAGCAGCTCCAAGGGTACGGGAGTCGTTGACGAGCAGTACTTC,CASSSKGTGVVDEQYF
TRBJ1-1,NA,TRBV7-9,TRBD1,TGTGCCAGCACCGAAAGGGGAACAGGGGGCTCGGGGAACACTGAAGCTTTCTTT,CASTERGTGGSGNTEAFF
TRBJ2-7,NA,TRBV9,NA,TGTGCCAGCAGCGCACAGGGTTTTTACGAGCAGTACTTC,CASSAQGFYEQYF
TRBJ2-1,NA,TRBV30,TRBD2,TGTGCCTTACTAGCGGGATTCGGTAATGAGCAGTTCTTC,CALLAGFGNEQFF
TRBJ2-1,NA,TRBV6-4,NA,TGTGCCAGCAGTGACAGGTGGCTAGATGAGCAGTTCTTC,CASSDRWLDEQFF
TRBJ2-7,NA,TRBV6-5,NA,TGTGCCAGCAGAGGCCAGGGGTTACTGCAGTACTTC,CASRGQGLLQYF
TRBJ1-1,NA,TRBV11-2,NA,TGTGCCAGCAGCTCGCTGAGGCGGGTGACTGAAGCTTTCTTT,CASSSLRRVTEAFF
TRBJ2-5,NA,TRBV2,NA,TGTGCCAGCAGGCCCCTACAGGGCGTCGGGACCCAGTACTTC,CASRPLQGVGTQYF
TRBJ1-1,once,TRBV9,NA,TGTGCCAGCAGCGAGGGGGGGGGCGTATACACTGAAGCTTTCTTT,CASSEGGGVYTEAFF
TRBJ1-5,NA,TRBV4-1,NA,TGCGCCAGCAGCCATGCAGGCCAGGAACAGCCCCAGCATTTT,CASSHAGQEQPQHF
TRBJ1-2,NA,TRBV11-3,TRBD1,TGTGCCAGCAGCTTAGATCGGACAGGGGGCGGCTACACCTTC,CASSLDRTGGGYTF
TRBJ2-7,NA,TRBV11-3,TRBD1,TGTGCCAGCAGCTCAGTTGGGGTGGACAGGGCCCACGAGCAGTACTTC,CASSSVGVDRAHEQYF
TRBJ1-5,NA,TRBV5-1,NA,TGCGCCAGCAGCTTGGACGGTCCGTATCAGCCCCAGCATTTT,CASSLDGPYQPQHF
TRBJ2-7,NA,TRBV2,TRBD1,TGTGCCAGCAGCTCACCGACGGGACAGATCCCCTACGAGCAGTACTTC,CASSSPTGQIPYEQYF
TRBJ2-3,NA,TRBV4-3,TRBD2,TGCGCCAGCAGCCCGGGACTAGCGGGAGTTGGCGATACGCAGTATTTT,CASSPGLAGVGDTQYF
TRBJ2-7,NA,TRBV21-1,NA,TGTGCCAGCAGCAAGTCTATGACTTTGAGGGAGCAGTACTTC,CASSKSMTLREQYF
TRBJ1-6,NA,TRBV4-1,NA,TGCGCCAGCAGCCCAACACTTCAGGGTTTGTCCTATAATTCACCCCTCCACTTT,CASSPTLQGLSYNSPLHF
TRBJ2-5,NA,TRBV25-1,NA,TGTGCCAGCAGTACCCGACAGGCCCAAGAGACCCAGTACTTC,CASSTRQAQETQYF
TRBJ2-2,NA,TRBV19,NA,TGTGCCAGTAGTACTGACAGCACCGGGGAGCTGTTTTTT,CASSTDSTGELFF
TRBJ2-7,NA,TRBV9,TRBD2,TGTGCCAGCAGCCCAGAGGGACTAGTCAGTTACGAGCAGTACTTC,CASSPEGLVSYEQYF